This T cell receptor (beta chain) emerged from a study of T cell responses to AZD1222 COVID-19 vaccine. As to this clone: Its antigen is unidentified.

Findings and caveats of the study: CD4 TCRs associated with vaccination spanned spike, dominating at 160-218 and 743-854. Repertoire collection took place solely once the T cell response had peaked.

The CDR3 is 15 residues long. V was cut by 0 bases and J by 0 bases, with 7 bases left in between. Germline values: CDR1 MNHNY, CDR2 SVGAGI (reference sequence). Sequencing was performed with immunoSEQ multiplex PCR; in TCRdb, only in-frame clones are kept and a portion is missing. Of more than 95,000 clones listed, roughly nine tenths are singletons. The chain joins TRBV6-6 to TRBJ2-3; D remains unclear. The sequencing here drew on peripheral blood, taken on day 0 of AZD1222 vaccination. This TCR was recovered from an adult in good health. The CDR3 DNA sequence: TGTGCCAGCAGTTACTCGCAACCTAGCACAGATACGCAGTATTTT. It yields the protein CASSYSQPSTDTQYF.